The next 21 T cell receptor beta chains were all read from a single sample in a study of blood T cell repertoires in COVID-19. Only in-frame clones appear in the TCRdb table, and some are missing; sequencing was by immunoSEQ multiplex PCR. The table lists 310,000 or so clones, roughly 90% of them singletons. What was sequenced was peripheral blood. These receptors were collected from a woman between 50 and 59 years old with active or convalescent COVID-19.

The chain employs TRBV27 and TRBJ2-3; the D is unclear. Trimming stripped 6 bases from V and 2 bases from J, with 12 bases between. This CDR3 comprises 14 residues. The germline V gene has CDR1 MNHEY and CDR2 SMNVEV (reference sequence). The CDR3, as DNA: TGTGCCAGCAGAGAACTATCCCCCACAGATACGCAGTATTTT. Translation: CASRELSPTDTQYF.

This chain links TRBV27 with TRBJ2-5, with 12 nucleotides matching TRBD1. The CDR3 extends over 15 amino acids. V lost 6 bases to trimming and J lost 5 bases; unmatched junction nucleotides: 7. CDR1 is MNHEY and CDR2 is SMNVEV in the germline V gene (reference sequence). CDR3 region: CASSPGTGGRETQYF. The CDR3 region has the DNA TGTGCCAGCAGCCCGGGGACAGGGGGCCGGGAGACCCAGTACTTC.

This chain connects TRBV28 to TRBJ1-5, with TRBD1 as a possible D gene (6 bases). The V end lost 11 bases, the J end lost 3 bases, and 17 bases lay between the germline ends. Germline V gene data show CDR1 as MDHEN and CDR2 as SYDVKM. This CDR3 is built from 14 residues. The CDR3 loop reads CASDRSGVNQPQHF. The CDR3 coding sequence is TGTGCCTCCGACAGGTCAGGGGTCAATCAGCCCCAGCATTTT.

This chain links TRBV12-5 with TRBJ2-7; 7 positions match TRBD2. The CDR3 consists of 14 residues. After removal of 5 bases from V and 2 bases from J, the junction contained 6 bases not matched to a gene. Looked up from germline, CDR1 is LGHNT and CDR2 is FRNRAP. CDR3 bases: TGTGCTAGTGGTCACATCAGCGGGACCTACGAGCAGTACTTC. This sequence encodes CASGHISGTYEQYF.

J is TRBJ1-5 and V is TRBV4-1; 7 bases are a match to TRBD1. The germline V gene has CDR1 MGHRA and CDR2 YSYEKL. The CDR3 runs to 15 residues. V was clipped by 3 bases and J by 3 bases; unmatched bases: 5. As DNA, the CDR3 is TGCGCCAGCAGCCAGGATGGACAGGACAATCAGCCCCAGCATTTT. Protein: CASSQDGQDNQPQHF.

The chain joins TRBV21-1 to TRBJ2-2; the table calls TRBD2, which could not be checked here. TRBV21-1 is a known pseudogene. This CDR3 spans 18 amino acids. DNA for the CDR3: TGTGCCAGCCCCAAAAAAGTAAGGAGGCGGGGGAACACCGGGGAGCTGTTTTTT. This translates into CASPKKVRRRGNTGELFF.

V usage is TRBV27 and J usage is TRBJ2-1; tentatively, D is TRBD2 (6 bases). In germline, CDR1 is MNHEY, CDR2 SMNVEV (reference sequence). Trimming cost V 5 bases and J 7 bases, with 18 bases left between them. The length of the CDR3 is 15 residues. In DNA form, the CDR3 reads TGTGCCAGCAGTCCCGTTGGGGCGGGGCGAAATGAGCAGTTCTTC. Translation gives CASSPVGAGRNEQFF.

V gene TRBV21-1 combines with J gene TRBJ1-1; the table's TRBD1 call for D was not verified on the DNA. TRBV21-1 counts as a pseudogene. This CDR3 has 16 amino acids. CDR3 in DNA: TGTGCCAGCAGCAAAGACCAACAGGGCTATGACCCTGAAGCTTTCTTT. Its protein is CASSKDQQGYDPEAFF.

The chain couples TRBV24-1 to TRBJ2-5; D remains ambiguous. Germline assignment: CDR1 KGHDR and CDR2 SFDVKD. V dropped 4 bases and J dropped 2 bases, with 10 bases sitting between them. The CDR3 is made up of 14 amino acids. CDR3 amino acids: CATSDPTAQETQYF. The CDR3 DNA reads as TGTGCCACCAGTGACCCGACTGCACAAGAGACCCAGTACTTC.

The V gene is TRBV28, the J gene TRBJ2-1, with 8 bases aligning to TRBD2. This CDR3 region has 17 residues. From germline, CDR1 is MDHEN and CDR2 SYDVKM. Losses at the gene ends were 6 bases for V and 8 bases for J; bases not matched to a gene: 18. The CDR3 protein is CASRTSGGVAVSDEQFF. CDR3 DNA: TGTGCCAGCAGGACTTCGGGGGGGGTAGCGGTTTCGGATGAGCAGTTCTTC.

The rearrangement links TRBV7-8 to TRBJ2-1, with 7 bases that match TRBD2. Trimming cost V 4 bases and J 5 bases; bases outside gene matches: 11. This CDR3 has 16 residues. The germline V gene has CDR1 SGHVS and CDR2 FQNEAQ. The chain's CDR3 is CASSSGRRGGDNEQFF. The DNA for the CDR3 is TGTGCCAGCAGCTCTGGGCGTCGTGGGGGGGACAATGAGCAGTTCTTC.

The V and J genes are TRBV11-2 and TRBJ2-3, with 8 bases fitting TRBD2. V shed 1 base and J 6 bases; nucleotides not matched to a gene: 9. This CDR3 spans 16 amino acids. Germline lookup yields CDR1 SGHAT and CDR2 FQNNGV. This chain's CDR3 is CASSLAGGVFFDTQYF. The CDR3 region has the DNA TGTGCCAGCAGCTTAGCCGGGGGGGTGTTTTTTGATACGCAGTATTTT.

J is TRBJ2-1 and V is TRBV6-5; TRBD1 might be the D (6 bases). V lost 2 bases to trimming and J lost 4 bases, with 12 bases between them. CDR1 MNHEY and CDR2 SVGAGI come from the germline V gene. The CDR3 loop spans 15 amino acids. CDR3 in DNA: TGTGCCAGCAGTTACCAGGGGTTAGGTTACAATGAGCAGTTCTTC. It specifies CASSYQGLGYNEQFF.

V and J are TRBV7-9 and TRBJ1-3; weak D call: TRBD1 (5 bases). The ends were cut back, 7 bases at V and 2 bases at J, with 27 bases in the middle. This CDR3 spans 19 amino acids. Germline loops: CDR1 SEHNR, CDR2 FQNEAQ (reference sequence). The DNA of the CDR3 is TGTGCCAGCACGCTTTGGTTAACAGGCGCCATCCACCCTGGAAACACCATATATTTT. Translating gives CASTLWLTGAIHPGNTIYF.

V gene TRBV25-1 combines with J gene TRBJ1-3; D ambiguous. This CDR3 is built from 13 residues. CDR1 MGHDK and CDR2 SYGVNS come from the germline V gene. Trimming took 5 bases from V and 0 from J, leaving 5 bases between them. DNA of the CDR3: TGTGCCAGCAGTCCCTTCTCTGGAAACACCATATATTTT. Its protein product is CASSPFSGNTIYF. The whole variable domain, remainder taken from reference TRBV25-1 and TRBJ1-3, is EADIYQTPRYLVIGTGKKITLECSQTMGHDKMYWYQQDPGMELHLIHYSYGVNSTEKGDLSSESTVSRIRTEHFPLTLESARPSHTSQYLCASSPFSGNTIYFGEGSWLTVV.

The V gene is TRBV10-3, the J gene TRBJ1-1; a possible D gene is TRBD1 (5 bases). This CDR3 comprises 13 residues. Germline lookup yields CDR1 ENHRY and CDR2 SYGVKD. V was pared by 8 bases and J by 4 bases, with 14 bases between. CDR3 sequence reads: CAIDGGQGTEAFF. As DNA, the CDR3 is TGTGCCATCGACGGAGGGCAGGGCACTGAAGCTTTCTTT.

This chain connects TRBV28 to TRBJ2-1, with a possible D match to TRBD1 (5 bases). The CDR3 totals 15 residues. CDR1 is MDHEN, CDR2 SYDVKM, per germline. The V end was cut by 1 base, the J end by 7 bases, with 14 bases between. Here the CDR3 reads CASSLFWQGTNEQFF. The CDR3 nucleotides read TGTGCCAGCAGTTTATTCTGGCAGGGCACGAATGAGCAGTTCTTC.

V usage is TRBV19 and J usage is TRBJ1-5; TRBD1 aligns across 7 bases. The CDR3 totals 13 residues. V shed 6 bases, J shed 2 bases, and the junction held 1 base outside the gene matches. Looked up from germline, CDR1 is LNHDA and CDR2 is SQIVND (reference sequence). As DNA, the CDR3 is TGTGCCAGTAGAGACAGGGGCAATCAGCCCCAGCATTTT. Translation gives CASRDRGNQPQHF.

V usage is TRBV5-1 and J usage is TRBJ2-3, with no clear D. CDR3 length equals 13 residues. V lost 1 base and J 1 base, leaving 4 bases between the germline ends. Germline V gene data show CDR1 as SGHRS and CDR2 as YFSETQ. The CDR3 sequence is CASSLQGTDTQYF. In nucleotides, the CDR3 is TGCGCCAGCAGCTTGCAGGGCACAGATACGCAGTATTTT.

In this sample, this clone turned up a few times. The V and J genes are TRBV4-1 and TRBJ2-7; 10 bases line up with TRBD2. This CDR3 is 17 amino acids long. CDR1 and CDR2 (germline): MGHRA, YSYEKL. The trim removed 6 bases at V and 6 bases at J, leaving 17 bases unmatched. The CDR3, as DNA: TGCGCCAGCAGTCCTAGCGGGAGTGTACTCCGTTTGGGCGAGCAGTACTTC. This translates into CASSPSGSVLRLGEQYF.

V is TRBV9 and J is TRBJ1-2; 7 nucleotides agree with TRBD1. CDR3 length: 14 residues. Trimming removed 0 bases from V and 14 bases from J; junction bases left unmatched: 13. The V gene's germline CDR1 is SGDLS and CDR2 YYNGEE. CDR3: CASSVEPPGQPSTF. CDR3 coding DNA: TGTGCCAGCAGCGTAGAGCCCCCGGGACAGCCCAGTACCTTC.